This T cell receptor beta chain was profiled in a study of blood T cell repertoires in COVID-19. Study-wide background: Researchers got acute and convalescent COVID-19 samples from the United States, Italy and Spain. PBMCs, B-cell-depleted T cells, or T cells provided the cDNA or gDNA that made up the material.

In the study's own analysis: Nucleated cell number was recorded as an estimate derived from reference gene primer amplification. The assay was immunoSEQ multiplex PCR, and TCRdb's table has in-frame clones only and misses some. The DNA gave D and trimming, while V, J and clone size come from that table. The table shows about 160,000 clones, with 87% occurring only once. V gave up 3 bases and J gave up 5 bases, with 16 bases separating them. CDR3 size: 15 residues. Germline V gene sequence: CDR1 SNHLY, CDR2 FYNNEI. This sequence was found in a woman in her seventies with COVID-19, enrolled during active disease. This sequence joins TRBV2 and TRBJ1-2; unclear D gene. Sequenced input: peripheral blood. CDR3 DNA sequence: TGTGCCAGCAGTGAGAACAGCGGAGCAGCATATGGCTACACCTTC. Encoded protein: CASSENSGAAYGYTF.